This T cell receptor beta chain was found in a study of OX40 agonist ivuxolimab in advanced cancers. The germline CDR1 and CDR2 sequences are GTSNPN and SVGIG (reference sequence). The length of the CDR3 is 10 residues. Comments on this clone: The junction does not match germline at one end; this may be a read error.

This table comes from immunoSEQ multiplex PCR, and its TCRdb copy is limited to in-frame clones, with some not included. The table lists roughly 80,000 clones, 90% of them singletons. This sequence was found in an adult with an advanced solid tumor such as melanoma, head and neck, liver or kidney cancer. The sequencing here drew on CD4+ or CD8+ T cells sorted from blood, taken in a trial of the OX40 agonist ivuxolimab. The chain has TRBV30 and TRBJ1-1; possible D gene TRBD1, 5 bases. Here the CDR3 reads CAGEYRSLYF. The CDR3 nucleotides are TGTGCCGGAGAGTACAGGAGCCTTTACTTT. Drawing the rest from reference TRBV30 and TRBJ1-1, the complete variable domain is SQTIHQWPATLVQPVGSPLSLECTVEGTSNPNLYWYRQAAGRGLQLLFYSVGIGQISSEVPQNLSASRPQDRQFILSSKKLLLSDSGFYLCAGEYRSLYFGQGTRLTVV.